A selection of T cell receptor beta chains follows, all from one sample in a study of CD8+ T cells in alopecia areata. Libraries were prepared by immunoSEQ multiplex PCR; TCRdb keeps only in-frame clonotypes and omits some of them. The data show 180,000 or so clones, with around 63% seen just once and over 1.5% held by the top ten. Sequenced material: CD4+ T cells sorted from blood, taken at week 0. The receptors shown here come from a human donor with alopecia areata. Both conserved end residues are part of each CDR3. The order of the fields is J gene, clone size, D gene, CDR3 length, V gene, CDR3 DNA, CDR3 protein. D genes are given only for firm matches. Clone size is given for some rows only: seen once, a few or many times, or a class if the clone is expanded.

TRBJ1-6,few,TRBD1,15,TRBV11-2,TGTGCCAGCAGCTTCAGCACAGGGGAGCTTTCACCCCTCCACTTT,CASSFSTGELSPLHF
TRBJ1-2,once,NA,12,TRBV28,TGTGCCAGCAGGGAGGAAGACTATGGCTACACCTTC,CASREEDYGYTF
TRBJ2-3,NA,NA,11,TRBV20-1,TGCAGCCTGGCGTCCGCAGATACGCAGTATTTT,CSLASADTQYF
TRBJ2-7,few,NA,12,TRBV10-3,TGTGCCATCAGTGAGGATCCGATCGGGCAGTACTTC,CAISEDPIGQYF
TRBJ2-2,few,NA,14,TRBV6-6,TGTGCCAGCAGTGACACCGCGAACACCGGGGAGCTGTTTTTT,CASSDTANTGELFF
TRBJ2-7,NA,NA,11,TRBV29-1,TGCAGCGTGGGAAGATGGTACGAGCAGTACTTC,CSVGRWYEQYF
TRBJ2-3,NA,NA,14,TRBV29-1,TGCAGCGCCACCAAGGCGGCCGGGGAAGATACGCAGTATTTT,CSATKAAGEDTQYF
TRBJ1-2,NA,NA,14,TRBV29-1,TGCAGCGTTTGGGACTCCGGAACCAACTATGGCTACACCTTC,CSVWDSGTNYGYTF
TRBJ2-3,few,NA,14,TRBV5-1,TGCGCCAGCAGCTTCCTCCAGGGAACAGATACGCAGTATTTT,CASSFLQGTDTQYF
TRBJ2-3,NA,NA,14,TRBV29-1,TGCAGCGTTGACCCTGGCCTAGGAGCTCATACGCAGTATTTT,CSVDPGLGAHTQYF
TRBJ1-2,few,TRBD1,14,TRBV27,TGTGCCAGCAGTGCACACAGGGGGCGCGAGGGCTACACCTTC,CASSAHRGREGYTF
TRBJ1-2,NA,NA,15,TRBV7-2,TGTGCCAGCAGCCCTCCGTTTGTAGAGTCCTATGGCTACACCTTC,CASSPPFVESYGYTF
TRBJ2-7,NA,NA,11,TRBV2,TGTGCCAGCAGTTTCAACGACGAGCAGTACTTC,CASSFNDEQYF
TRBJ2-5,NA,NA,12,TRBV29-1,TGCAGCGTCAGGGGTGAGCGGGAGACCCAGTACTTC,CSVRGERETQYF
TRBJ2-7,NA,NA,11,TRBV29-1,TGCAGCGTTCGCGGGGCGGACGAGCAGTACTTC,CSVRGADEQYF
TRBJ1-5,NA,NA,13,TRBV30,TGTGCCTGGAGTCGACAGGCCCAACAACCCCAGCATTTT,CAWSRQAQQPQHF
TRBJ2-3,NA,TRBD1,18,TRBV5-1,TGCGCCAGCACCCAACTTATGACAGGGGGAATAATTCCAGATACGCAGTATTTT,CASTQLMTGGIIPDTQYF
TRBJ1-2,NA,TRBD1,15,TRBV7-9,TGTGCCAGCAGCCTCATAGGGGAGGGGGCTTATGGCTACACCTTC,CASSLIGEGAYGYTF
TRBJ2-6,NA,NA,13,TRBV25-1,TGTGCCAGCGGTAACTCTGGGGCCAACGTCCTGACTTTC,CASGNSGANVLTF
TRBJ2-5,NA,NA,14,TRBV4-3,TGCGCCAGCAGCCAAGATACCCGTGTGGAGACCCAGTACTTC,CASSQDTRVETQYF
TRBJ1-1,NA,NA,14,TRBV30,TGTGCCTGGAGTGCCCGAAGGGTAAACACTGAAGCTTTCTTT,CAWSARRVNTEAFF
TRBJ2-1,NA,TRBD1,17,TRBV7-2,TGTGCCAGCAGCTTAATCGGCGTTAAGGACAGGGACAATGAGCAGTTCTTC,CASSLIGVKDRDNEQFF
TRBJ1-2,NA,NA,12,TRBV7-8,TGTGCCAGCAGCTTCGAACAGGGTATCCGGACCTTC,CASSFEQGIRTF
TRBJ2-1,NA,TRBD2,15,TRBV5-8,TGTGCCAGCAGCTTAGGTAGCGGGGGCTACAATGAGCAGTTCTTC,CASSLGSGGYNEQFF
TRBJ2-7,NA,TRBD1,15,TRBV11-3,TGTGCCAGCAGCTTATCCCCGGGACAGGGACACGAGCAGTACTTC,CASSLSPGQGHEQYF
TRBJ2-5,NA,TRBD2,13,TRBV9,TGTGCCAGCACCCGACGGGGGGAAGAGACCCAGTACTTC,CASTRRGEETQYF
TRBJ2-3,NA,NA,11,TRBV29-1,TGCAGCGGCCAATTTACAGATACGCAGTATTTT,CSGQFTDTQYF
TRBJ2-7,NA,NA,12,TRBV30,TGTGCCGGGAACCGGGACGGCTACGAGCAGTACTTC,CAGNRDGYEQYF
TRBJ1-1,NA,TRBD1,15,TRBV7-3,TGTGCCAGCAGCTTAGGGACAGGGTTGGGTACTGAAGCTTTCTTT,CASSLGTGLGTEAFF
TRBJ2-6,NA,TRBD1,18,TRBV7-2,TGTGCCAGCAGCTTAGCGGCGACAGGGTCGTCTGGGGCCAACGTCCTGACTTTC,CASSLAATGSSGANVLTF
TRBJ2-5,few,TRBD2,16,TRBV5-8,TGTGCCAGCAGCTCGAGACTAGCGGGGGGCCAAGAGACCCAGTACTTC,CASSSRLAGGQETQYF
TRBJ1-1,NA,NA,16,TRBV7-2,TGTGCCAGCAGCTTAGGGGCAGGGCAAATGAACACTGAAGCTTTCTTT,CASSLGAGQMNTEAFF
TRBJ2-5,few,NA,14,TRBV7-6,TGTGCCAGCAGCCTCAAAGCGGTAGGAGAGACCCAGTACTTC,CASSLKAVGETQYF
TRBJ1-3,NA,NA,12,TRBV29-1,TGCAGCGTTCGCGGATTTGGAAACACCATATATTTT,CSVRGFGNTIYF
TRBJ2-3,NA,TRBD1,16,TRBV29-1,TGCAGCGCCGAGGTAGGGACAGGGGGAGAGACAGATACGCAGTATTTT,CSAEVGTGGETDTQYF
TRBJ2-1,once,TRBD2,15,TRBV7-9,TGTGCCAGCAGCTTAACTAGCGGGGGGGTACCGCCTCAGTTCTTC,CASSLTSGGVPPQFF
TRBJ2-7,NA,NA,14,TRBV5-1,TGCGCCAGCAGCTTGGGAGACAGTACCTACGAGCAGTACTTC,CASSLGDSTYEQYF
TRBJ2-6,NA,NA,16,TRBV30,TGTGCCTGGAGTCAAGACAGAATCTGGGGGGCCAACGTCCTGACTTTC,CAWSQDRIWGANVLTF
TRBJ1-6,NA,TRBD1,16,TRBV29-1,TGCAGCGTTGAAGCCCTCGGGACAGAGGAACCTTCACCCCTCCACTTT,CSVEALGTEEPSPLHF
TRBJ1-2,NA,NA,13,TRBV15,TGTGCCACCAGCTGGAGAGATAACTATGGCTACACCTTC,CATSWRDNYGYTF
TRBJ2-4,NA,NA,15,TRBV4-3,TGCGCCAGCAGCCAAGGCTTAGGATTTGGAGACATTCAGTACTTC,CASSQGLGFGDIQYF
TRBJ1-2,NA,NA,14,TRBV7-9,TGTGCCAGCAGCTTAGCTTTTGCAGGGCAAAGCTACACCTTC,CASSLAFAGQSYTF
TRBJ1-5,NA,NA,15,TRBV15,TGTGCCACCAGCAGAGGCAGGGGACTACATCAGCCCCAGCATTTT,CATSRGRGLHQPQHF
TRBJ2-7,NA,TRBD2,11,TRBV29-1,TGCAGCGTTGGGGAGGGCTACGAGCAGTACTTC,CSVGEGYEQYF
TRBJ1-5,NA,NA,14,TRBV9,TGTGCCAGCAGCGTAGACTCGGGAAATCAGCCCCAGCATTTT,CASSVDSGNQPQHF
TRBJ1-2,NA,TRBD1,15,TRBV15,TGTGCCACCAGCATAGACAGGGGATCCTTGTGGGGCTACACCTTC,CATSIDRGSLWGYTF
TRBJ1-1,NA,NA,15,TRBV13,TGTGCCAGCAGCTTAGGGTTGCTAAGGGGCACTGAAGCTTTCTTT,CASSLGLLRGTEAFF
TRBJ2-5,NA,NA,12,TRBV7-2,TGTGCCAGCAGCTTTGCTGTGGAGACCCAGTACTTC,CASSFAVETQYF
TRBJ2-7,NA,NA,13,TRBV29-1,TGCAGCGTAACGAGGGGCCGCTCCCGCGAGCAGTACTTC,CSVTRGRSREQYF